This entry is about one T cell receptor (beta chain). Many counts were recorded for this clonotype. The clone's antigen remains unknown. Per-base qualities were not stored, and no clone one base away is much larger. TCR beta CDR3 regions were amplified from RNA transcripts for repertoire sequencing. HTBI primers and the Qiagen OneStep RT-PCR kit were used in a first-round RT-PCR, which was followed by a second-round multiplex PCR, size selection and purification. Sequencing of the libraries was carried out on an Illumina HiSeq2000 in paired-end mode with 100 bp reads. The paper's data handling went like this. SOAPnuke was used to process the reads, throwing out any read that had adapters, had uncalled bases, had a mean Phred below 15, or lacked an exact constant-primer or identifier match. High-quality paired reads were merged with COPE v1.2.5. Unique nucleotide sequences were defined as clonotypes and aligned to IMGT TRB V, D and J references using MiTCR v1.1. Analysis was restricted to V-J combinations with a frequency above 0.0001, which covered about 99% of repertoires. For each V-J combination, a TCR clonal expansion and chaos score was defined as F50 clonal expansion divided by the chaos observed in the TCRdist matrix. Welch's t-statistics and random forest were used to reduce features to about 14 V-J combinations, which were fed into a naive Bayes classifier. The Morisita-Horn index was used to measure how similar the thyroid and blood repertoires were. The public reads were run again by TCRdb, first through fastp at Q25 and then through MiXCR, and only productive beta chains were kept. Each entry merges the rows of one CDR3 protein and shows their most common DNA and genes. The V and J calls, along with clone size, are taken from TCRdb and not from the paper's own processing. The sample has 450,000 or so distinct CDR3 sequences on record, around 14% of them singletons. 9.8% of the sample lies in the top ten.

Looking up the germline V gene yields CDR1 SGHNT and CDR2 YENEEA. The CDR3 sequence holds 13 residues, the cysteine and phenylalanine included. Only the CDR3 DNA is retained, 39 bases long and in frame from the first base. The trim is 6 bases for V and 5 bases for J, with a gap of 13 bases between the germline ends. Patients with ophthalmopathy had moderately to severely active disease, with a Clinical Activity Score of 3 or more, a NOSPECS grade of 4 or more, and a disease duration of less than 3 months. Patients with other autoimmune diseases, uncontrolled infections, pregnancy or lactation were excluded. Diagnosis was based on clinical symptoms, serum thyroxine, TRAb, thyroid ultrasound and orbital computed tomography. Using Ficoll-Paque density gradient centrifugation, PBMCs were isolated from 9.5 to 10 ml of fresh peripheral blood. Trizol reagent was used to extract the total RNA, and its quality was then checked on an Agilent 2100 Bioanalyzer.

This entry comes from a study of Graves' ophthalmopathy and Graves' hyperthyroidism (dated by TCRdb to 2016 to 2019). Looking at the study overall: Peripheral blood was collected before any treatment was given, at the time of initial diagnosis. T-cell repertoires of thyroid tissue and blood were compared in 5 or 6 hyperthyroidism patients. In total, over 130 blood samples were TCR-sequenced: fewer than 50 ophthalmopathy, roughly 80 hyperthyroidism and about 17 hyperthyroidism-to-ophthalmopathy patients. The 95 to 100 discovery patients were divided at random into training and test sets in a 7:3 ratio. The independent validation cohort included 18 to 20 hyperthyroidism patients plus 17 patients who later progressed from hyperthyroidism to ophthalmopathy. TCR beta repertoire signatures were used to distinguish Graves' ophthalmopathy from Graves' hyperthyroidism and to predict progression to ophthalmopathy. To explore V-J signatures that separate ophthalmopathy from hyperthyroidism, a discovery set of 95 to 100 patients was enrolled, consisting of 40 to 45 with ophthalmopathy and approximately 57 with stable hyperthyroidism. After sampling, hyperthyroidism patients received methimazole starting at 30 mg daily, and ophthalmopathy patients received high-dose intravenous methylprednisolone.

General study outcomes and caveats: The 13-signature model separated ophthalmopathy from stable hyperthyroidism with approximately 90% sensitivity and just under 84% specificity in cross-validation, and 80%/75% in the test set. Most expanded thyroid clonotypes with frequency above 0.001 were also detected in blood, suggesting blood repertoires may reflect the thyroid immune response. No statistical method was used to predetermine the sample size, and group allocation was not hidden from the investigators. In validation, the model predicted ophthalmopathy progression with 55% to 71% sensitivity and roughly 72% specificity; 12 predicted patients were CT-confirmed with GO in a median of around 6.5 months.

The sequence links TRBV11-3 to TRBJ1-1; 6 matching bases give a weak D call of TRBD1. The sequenced material came from blood. The source is a woman aged 30 to 39 with Graves' ophthalmopathy. Donor details come from another sample of the same person, matched by shared clones. For the CDR3, the sequence is CASSSNRDTEAFF. In nucleotide form, the sequence is TGTGCCAGCAGTTCCAACAGGGATACTGAAGCTTTCTTT.